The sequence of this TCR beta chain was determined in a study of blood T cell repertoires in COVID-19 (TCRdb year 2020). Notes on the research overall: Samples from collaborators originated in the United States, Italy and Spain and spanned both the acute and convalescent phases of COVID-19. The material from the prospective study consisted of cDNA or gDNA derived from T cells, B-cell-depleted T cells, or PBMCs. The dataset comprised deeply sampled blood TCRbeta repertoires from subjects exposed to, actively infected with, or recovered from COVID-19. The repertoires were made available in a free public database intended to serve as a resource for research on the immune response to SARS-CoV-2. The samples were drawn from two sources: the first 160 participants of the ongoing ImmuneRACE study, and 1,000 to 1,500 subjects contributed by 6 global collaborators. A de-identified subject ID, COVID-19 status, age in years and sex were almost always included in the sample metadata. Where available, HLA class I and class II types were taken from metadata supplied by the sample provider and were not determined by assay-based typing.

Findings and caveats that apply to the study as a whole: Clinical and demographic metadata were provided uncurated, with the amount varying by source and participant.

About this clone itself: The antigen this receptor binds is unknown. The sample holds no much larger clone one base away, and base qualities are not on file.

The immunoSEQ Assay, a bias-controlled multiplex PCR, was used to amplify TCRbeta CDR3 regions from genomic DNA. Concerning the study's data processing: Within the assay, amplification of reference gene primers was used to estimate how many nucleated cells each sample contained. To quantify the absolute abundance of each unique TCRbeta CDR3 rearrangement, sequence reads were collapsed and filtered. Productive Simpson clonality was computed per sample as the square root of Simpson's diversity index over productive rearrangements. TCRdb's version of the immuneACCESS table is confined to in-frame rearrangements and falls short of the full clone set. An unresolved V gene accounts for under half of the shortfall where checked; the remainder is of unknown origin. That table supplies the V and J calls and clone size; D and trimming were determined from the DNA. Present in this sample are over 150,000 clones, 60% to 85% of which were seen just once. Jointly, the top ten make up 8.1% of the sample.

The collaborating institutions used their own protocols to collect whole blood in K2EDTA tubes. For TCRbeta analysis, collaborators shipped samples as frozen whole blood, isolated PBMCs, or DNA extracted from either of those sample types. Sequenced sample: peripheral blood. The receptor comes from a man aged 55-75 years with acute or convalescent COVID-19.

The CDR3 sequence is CASSLGPGRENTIYF. The bases read TGTGCCAGCAGCTTAGGGCCGGGTCGGGAAAACACCATATATTTT. This chain is built from TRBV7-2 and TRBJ1-3; no confident D gene assignment can be made. Reading the germline V gene gives CDR1 SGHTA and CDR2 FQGNSA. The CDR3, from cysteine to phenylalanine, totals 15 residues. The DNA shown is the 45-base CDR3, in frame from base 1. The trim is 1 base for V and 6 bases for J, with a gap of 13 bases between the germline ends.